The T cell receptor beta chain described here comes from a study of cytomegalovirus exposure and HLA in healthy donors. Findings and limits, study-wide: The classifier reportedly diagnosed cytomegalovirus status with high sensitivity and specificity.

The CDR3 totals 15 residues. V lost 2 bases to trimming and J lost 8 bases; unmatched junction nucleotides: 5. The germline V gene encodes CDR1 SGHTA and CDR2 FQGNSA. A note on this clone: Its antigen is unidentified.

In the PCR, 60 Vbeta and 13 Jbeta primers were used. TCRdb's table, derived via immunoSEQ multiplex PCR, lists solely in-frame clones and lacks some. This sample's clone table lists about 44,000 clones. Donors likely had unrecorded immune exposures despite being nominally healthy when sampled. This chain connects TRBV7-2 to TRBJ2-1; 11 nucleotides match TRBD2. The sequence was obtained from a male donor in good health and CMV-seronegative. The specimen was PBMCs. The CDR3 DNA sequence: TGTGCCAGCAGCTTAACTCTAGCGGGAGGTGATGAGCAGTTCTTC. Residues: CASSLTLAGGDEQFF.